Listed below are T cell receptor beta chains from one sample, sequenced in a study of blood T cells in healthy people across ages. Each CDR3 protein is one row after TCRdb ran MiXCR on the 5' RACE reads. The sample lists some 700,000 distinct CDR3 sequences; around 46% were seen once. The source material was blood. These receptor sequences come from an older woman in good health. CDR3s include the opening cysteine and the closing phenylalanine or tryptophan. The D gene is left open where the match is weak.

v_call: TRBV20-1; j_call: TRBJ2-6; cdr3_length: 16; d_call: .; cdr3_nt: TGCAGTGCTAGAATGACAGGTTGCTCTGGGGCCAACGTCCTGACTTTC; cdr3_aa: CSARMTGCSGANVLTF
v_call: TRBV7-2; j_call: TRBJ2-1; cdr3_length: 14; d_call: .; cdr3_nt: TGTGCCAGCAGCTTAACCCAGGGTCGCAATGAGCAGTTCTTC; cdr3_aa: CASSLTQGRNEQFF
v_call: TRBV15; j_call: TRBJ2-7; cdr3_length: 14; d_call: .; cdr3_nt: TGTGCCACCAGCACTGACTTGGCGGGAACAGTGCAGTACTTC; cdr3_aa: CATSTDLAGTVQYF
v_call: TRBV28; j_call: TRBJ1-5; cdr3_length: 13; d_call: .; cdr3_nt: TGTGCCAGCAGCTCAGTTAGCAATCAGCCCCAGCATTTT; cdr3_aa: CASSSVSNQPQHF
v_call: TRBV3-1; j_call: TRBJ1-2; cdr3_length: 16; d_call: TRBD1; cdr3_nt: TGTGCCAGCAGCCAAGACCCGCCCGGGACAGGTTATGGCTACACCTTC; cdr3_aa: CASSQDPPGTGYGYTF
v_call: TRBV5-1; j_call: TRBJ2-5; cdr3_length: 16; d_call: TRBD1; cdr3_nt: TGCGCCAGCAGCTTGGAGGGACAGGTTTACCAAGAGACCCAGTACTTC; cdr3_aa: CASSLEGQVYQETQYF
v_call: TRBV6-2/TRBV6-3; j_call: TRBJ2-1; cdr3_length: 15; d_call: TRBD2; cdr3_nt: TGTGCCAGCAGGCATAGCGGGAGTTCCTACAATGAGCAGTTCTTC; cdr3_aa: CASRHSGSSYNEQFF
v_call: TRBV7-9; j_call: TRBJ2-1; cdr3_length: 12; d_call: .; cdr3_nt: TGTGCCAGCAGCTTAGTGGGGGGATCGTTGTTCTTC; cdr3_aa: CASSLVGGSLFF
v_call: TRBV5-1; j_call: TRBJ2-2; cdr3_length: 16; d_call: .; cdr3_nt: TGCGCCAGCAGCACTGGGGAGTTACCAAGAACCGGGGGGCTGTTTTTT; cdr3_aa: CASSTGELPRTGGLFF
v_call: TRBV5-1; j_call: TRBJ2-1; cdr3_length: 17; d_call: TRBD2; cdr3_nt: TGCGCCAGCAGCTTGGCCCGAAGGCGGGGGGGAGTCGTTGAGCAGTTCTTC; cdr3_aa: CASSLARRRGGVVEQFF